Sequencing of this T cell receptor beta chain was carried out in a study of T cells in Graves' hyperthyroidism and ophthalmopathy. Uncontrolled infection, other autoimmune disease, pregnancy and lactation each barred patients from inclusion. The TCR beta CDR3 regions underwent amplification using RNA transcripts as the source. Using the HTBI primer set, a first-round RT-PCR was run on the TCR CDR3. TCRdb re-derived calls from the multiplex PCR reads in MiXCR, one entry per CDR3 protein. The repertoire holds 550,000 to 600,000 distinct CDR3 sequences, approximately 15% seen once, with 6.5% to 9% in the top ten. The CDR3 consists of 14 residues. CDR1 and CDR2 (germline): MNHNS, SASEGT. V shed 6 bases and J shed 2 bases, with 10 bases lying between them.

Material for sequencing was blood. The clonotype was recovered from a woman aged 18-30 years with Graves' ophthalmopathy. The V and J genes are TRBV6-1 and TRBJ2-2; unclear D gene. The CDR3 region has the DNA TGTGCCAGCAGCCCGACGAGCAACACCGGGGAGCTGTTTTTT. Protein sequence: CASSPTSNTGELFF.